The rows below give T cell receptor beta chains drawn from one sample of a study of cytomegalovirus exposure and HLA in healthy donors. The repertoire was sequenced with immunoSEQ multiplex PCR; TCRdb's copy has only in-frame clones and lacks some. In the table there are about 220,000 clones, about 83% of which are singletons. The material sequenced was PBMCs. These receptors came from a man aged 18 to 30 in good health and CMV-seronegative. The CDR3 runs from the conserved cysteine through the conserved F or W. The D gene is left open where the match is weak.

j_call	d_call	cdr3_length	v_call	cdr3_nt	cdr3_aa
TRBJ1-5	NA	14	TRBV2	TGTGCCAGCAGTGAAGGTCGAGGAATAAAGAGCTTGGATTTT	CASSEGRGIKSLDF
TRBJ1-5	TRBD1	17	TRBV27	TGTGCCAGCAGACTGACAGGGTTTTGGAAGGGCAATCAGCCCCAGCATTTT	CASRLTGFWKGNQPQHF
TRBJ2-1	NA	12	TRBV5-4	TGTGCCAGCAGTTATAGCGGCAATGAGCAGTTCTTC	CASSYSGNEQFF
TRBJ2-7	NA	14	TRBV28	TGTGCCAGCAGTCCGCCAGGTTCATCCTACGAGCAGTACTTC	CASSPPGSSYEQYF
TRBJ2-1	TRBD2	15	TRBV6-5	TGTGCCAGCAGCTCGGGCTTACTAGCGGGGGGGCCAGGGATCTTC	CASSSGLLAGGPGIF
TRBJ2-3	TRBD2	18	TRBV7-8	TGTGCCAGCAGCTTGGTCCTAGCGGGAGGGGGTAGCACAGATACGCAGTATTTT	CASSLVLAGGGSTDTQYF
TRBJ1-5	NA	12	TRBV2	TGTGCCAGCAGTGGAGGAAATCAGCCCCAGCATTTT	CASSGGNQPQHF
TRBJ2-7	NA	15	TRBV4-1	TGCGCCAGCAGCCAAGAGGTCAGGGCGGTGTACGAGCAGTACTTC	CASSQEVRAVYEQYF
TRBJ2-7	NA	13	TRBV11-2	TGTGCCAGCAGCTCCCCCGGGGGCTACGAGCAGTACTTC	CASSSPGGYEQYF
TRBJ2-2	NA	13	TRBV5-1	TGCGCCAGCAGCTCAGGGTCCACCGGGGAGCTGTTTTTT	CASSSGSTGELFF
TRBJ2-1	TRBD1	18	TRBV28	TGTGCCAGCAGTCCACGGATACCGGGACAGGGGATGAGCAATGAGCAGTTCTTC	CASSPRIPGQGMSNEQFF